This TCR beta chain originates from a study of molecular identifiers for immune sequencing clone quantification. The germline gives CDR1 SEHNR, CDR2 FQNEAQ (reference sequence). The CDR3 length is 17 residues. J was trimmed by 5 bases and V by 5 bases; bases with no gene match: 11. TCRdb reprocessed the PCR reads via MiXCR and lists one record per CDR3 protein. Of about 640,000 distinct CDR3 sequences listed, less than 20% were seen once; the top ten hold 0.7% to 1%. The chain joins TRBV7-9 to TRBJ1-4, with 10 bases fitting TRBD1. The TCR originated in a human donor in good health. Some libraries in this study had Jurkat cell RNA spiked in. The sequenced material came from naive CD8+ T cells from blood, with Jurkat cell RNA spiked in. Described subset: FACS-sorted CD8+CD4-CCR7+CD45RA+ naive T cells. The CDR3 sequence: CASSNQDRGIANEKLFF. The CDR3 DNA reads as TGTGCCAGCAGCAACCAGGACAGGGGGATCGCGAATGAAAAACTGTTTTTT.